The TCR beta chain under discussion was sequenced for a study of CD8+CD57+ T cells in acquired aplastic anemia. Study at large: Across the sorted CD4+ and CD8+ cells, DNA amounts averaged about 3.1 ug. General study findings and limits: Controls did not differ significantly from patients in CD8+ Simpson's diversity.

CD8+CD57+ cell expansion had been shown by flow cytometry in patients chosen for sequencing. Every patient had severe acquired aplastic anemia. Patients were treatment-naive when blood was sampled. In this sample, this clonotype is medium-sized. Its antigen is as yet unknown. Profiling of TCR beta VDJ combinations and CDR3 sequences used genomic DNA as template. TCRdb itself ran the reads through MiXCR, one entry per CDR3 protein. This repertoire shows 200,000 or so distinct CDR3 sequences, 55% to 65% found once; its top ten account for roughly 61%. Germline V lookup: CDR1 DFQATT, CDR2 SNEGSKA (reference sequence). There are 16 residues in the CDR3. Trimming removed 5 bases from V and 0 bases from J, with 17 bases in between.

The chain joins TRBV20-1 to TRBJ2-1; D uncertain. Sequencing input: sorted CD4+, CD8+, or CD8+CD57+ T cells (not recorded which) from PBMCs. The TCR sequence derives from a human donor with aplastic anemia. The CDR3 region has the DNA TGCAGTGCTGGAACTTACTTCGATAGCTCCTACAATGAGCAGTTCTTC. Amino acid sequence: CSAGTYFDSSYNEQFF.